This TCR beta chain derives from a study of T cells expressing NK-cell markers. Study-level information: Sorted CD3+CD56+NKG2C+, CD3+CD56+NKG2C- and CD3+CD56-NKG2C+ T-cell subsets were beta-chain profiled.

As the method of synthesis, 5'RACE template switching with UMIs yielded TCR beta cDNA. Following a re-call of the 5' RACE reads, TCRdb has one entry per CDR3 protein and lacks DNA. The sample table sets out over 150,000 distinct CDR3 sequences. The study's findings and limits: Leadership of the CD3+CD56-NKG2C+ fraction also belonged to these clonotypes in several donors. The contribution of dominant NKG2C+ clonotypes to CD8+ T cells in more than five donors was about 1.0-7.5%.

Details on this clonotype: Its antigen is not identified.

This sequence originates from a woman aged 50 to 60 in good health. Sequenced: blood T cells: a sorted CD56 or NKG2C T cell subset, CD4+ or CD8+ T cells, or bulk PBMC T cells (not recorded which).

CDR3 sequence: CASRGQGSRRNEQFF. The rearrangement joins TRBV6-2 or TRBV6-3 to TRBJ2-1; there is no DNA to check the TCRdb D call of TRBD1. This CDR3 has 15 residues. Germline CDR1 and CDR2: MNHEY and SVGEGT.